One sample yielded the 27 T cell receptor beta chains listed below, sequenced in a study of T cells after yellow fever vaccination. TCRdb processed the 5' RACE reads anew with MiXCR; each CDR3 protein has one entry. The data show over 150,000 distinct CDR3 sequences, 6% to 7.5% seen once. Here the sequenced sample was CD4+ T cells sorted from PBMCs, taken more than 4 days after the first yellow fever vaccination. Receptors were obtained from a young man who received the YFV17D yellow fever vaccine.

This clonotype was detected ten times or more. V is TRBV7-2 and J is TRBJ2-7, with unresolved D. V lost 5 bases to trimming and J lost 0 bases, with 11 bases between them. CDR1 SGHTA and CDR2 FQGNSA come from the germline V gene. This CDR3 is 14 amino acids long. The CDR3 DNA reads TGTGCCAGCAGCCGACGGCTGCTCTCCTACGAGCAGTACTTC. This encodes CASSRRLLSYEQYF.

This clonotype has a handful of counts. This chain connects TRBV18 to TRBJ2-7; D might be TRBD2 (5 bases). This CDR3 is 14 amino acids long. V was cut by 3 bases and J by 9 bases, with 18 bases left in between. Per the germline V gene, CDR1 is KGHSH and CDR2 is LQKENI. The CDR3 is CASSPRGLPWGQYV. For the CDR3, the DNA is TGTGCCAGCTCACCCCGGGGTCTCCCCTGGGGGCAGTACGTC.

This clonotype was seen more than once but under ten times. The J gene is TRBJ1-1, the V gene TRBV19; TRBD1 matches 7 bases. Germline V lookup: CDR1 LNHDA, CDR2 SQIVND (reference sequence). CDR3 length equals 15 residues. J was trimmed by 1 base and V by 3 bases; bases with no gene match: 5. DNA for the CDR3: TGTGCCAGTAGTATGAAAGGGGGCCGGAACACTGAAGCTTTCTTT. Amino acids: CASSMKGGRNTEAFF.

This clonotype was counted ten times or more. The CDR3: CSAIRAGGLSYEQYV. CDR3 nucleotide sequence: TGCAGTGCAATAAGAGCGGGGGGGCTGTCCTACGAGCAGTACGTC. The rearrangement links TRBV20-1 to TRBJ2-7; 10 bases fit TRBD2. The V and J ends lost 6 bases and 1 base, in that order; junction bases with no gene match: 9. The CDR3 is made up of 15 amino acids. The germline V gene encodes CDR1 DFQATT and CDR2 SNEGSKA (reference sequence).

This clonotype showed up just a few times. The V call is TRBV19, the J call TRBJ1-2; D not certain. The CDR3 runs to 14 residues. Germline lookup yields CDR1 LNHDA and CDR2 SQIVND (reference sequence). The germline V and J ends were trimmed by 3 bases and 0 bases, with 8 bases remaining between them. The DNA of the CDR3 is TGTGCCAGTAGTATGATAGAAGCTAACTATGGCTACACCTTC. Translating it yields CASSMIEANYGYTF. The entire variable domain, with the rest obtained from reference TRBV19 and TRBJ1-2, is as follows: DGGITQSPKYLFRKEGQNVTLSCEQNLNHDAMYWYRQDPGQGLRLIYYSQIVNDFQKGDIAEGYSVSREKKESFPLTVTSAQKNPTAFYLCASSMIEANYGYTFGSGTRLTVV.

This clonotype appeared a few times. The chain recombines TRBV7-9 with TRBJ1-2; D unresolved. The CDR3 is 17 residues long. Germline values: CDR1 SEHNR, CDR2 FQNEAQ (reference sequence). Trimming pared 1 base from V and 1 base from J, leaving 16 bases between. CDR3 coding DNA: TGTGCCAGCAGCTTAGACACAGACCCCCTTGTTAACTATGGCTACACCTTC. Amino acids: CASSLDTDPLVNYGYTF.

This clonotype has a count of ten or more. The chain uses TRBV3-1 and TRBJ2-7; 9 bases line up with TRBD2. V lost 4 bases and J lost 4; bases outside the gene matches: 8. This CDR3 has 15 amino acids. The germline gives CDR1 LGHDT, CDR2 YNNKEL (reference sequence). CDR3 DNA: TGTGCCAGCAGCCCGGTCCTAGCGGGGTTTTACGAGCAGTACGTC. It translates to CASSPVLAGFYEQYV.

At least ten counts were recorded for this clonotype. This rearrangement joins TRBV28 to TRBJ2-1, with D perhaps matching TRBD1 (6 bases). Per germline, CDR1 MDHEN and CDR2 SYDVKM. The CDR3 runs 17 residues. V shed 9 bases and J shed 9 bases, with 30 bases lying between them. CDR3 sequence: CASRLISGVRSKPEQFF. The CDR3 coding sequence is TGTGCCAGTAGACTGATTTCAGGGGTGAGGTCTAAGCCTGAGCAGTTCTTC. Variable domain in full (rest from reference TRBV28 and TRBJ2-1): DVKVTQSSRYLVKRTGEKVFLECVQDMDHENMFWYRQDPGLGLRLIYFSYDVKMKEKGDIPEGYSVSREKKERFSLILESASTNQTSMYLCASRLISGVRSKPEQFFGPGTRLTVL.

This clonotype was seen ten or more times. The CDR3 loop is CASSLTRGVGELFF. In DNA form, the CDR3 reads TGTGCCAGCAGCTTAACCAGGGGGGTCGGGGAGCTGTTTTTT. J is TRBJ2-2 and V is TRBV7-7; a weak D match, TRBD1 (7 bases). V was shortened by 2 bases and J by 7 bases, with 11 bases between the two germline ends. The CDR3 spans 14 residues. In germline, CDR1 is SSHAT, CDR2 FNYEAQ (reference sequence).

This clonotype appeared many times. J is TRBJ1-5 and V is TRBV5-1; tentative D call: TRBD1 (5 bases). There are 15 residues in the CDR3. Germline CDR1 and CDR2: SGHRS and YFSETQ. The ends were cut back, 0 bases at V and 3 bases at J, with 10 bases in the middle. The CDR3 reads CASSLAGGYNQPQHF. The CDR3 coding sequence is TGCGCCAGCAGCTTGGCCGGGGGTTACAATCAGCCCCAGCATTTT.

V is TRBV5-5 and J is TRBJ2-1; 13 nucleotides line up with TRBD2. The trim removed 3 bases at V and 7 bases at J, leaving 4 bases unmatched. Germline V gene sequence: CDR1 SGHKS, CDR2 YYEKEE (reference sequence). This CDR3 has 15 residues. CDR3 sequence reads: CASSSGTSGANEQFF. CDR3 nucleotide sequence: TGTGCCAGCAGCTCCGGGACTAGCGGGGCTAATGAGCAGTTCTTC. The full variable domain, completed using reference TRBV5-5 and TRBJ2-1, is DAGVTQSPTHLIKTRGQQVTLRCSPISGHKSVSWYQQVLGQGPQFIFQYYEKEERGRGNFPDRFSARQFPNYSSELNVNALLLGDSALYLCASSSGTSGANEQFFGPGTRLTVL.

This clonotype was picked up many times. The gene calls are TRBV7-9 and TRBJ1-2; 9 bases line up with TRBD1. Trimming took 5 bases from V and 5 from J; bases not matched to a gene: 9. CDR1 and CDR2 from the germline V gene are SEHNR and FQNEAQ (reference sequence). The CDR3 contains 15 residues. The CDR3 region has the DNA TGTGCCAGCAGCCTTCACAGGGGGCAGGGGTATGGCTACACCTTC. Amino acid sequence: CASSLHRGQGYGYTF.

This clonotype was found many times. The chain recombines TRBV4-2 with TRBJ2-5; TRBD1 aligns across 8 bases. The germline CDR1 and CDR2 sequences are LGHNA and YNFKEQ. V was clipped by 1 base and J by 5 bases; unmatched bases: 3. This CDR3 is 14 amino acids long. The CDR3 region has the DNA TGTGCCAGCAGCCAAGTGGACAGGGAGGAGACCCAGTACTTC. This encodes CASSQVDREETQYF.

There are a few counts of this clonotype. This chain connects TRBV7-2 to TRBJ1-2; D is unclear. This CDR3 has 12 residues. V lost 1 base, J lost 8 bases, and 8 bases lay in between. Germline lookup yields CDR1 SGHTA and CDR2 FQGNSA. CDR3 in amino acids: CASSLDGNGYTF. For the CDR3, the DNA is TGTGCCAGCAGCTTAGACGGCAACGGCTACACCTTC.

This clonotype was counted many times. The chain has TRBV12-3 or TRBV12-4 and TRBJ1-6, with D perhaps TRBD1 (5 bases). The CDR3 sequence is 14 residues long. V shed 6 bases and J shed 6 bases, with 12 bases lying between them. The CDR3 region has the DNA TGTGCCAGCAGCCCGCGCGGGGCTAATTCACCCCTCCACTTT. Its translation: CASSPRGANSPLHF.

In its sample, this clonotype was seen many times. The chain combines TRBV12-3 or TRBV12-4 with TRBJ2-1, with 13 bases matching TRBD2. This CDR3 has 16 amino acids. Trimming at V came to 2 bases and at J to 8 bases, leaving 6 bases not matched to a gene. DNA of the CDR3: TGTGCCAGCAGTTTAACTAGCGGGGGGGCCATCGATGAGCAGTTCTTC. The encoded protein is CASSLTSGGAIDEQFF.

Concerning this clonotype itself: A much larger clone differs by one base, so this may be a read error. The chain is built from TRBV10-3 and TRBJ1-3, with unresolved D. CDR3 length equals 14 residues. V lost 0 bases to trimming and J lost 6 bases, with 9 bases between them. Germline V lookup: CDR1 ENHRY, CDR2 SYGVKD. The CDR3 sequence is CAISESVSVNTIYF. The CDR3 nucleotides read TGTGCCATCAGTGAGTCGGTTTCGGTAAACACCATATATTTT.

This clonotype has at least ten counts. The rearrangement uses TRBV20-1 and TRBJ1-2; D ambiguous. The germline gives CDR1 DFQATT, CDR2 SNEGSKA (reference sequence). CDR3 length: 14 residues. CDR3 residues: CSAPILTANYGYTF. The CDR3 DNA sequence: TGCAGCGCACCCATACTTACGGCTAACTATGGCTACACCTTC.

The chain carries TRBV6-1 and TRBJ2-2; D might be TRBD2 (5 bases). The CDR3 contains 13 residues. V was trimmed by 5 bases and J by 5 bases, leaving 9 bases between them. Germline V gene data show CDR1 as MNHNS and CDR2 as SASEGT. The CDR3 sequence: CASSQSGTGELFF. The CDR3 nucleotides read TGTGCCAGCAGTCAATCGGGGACCGGGGAGCTGTTTTTT.

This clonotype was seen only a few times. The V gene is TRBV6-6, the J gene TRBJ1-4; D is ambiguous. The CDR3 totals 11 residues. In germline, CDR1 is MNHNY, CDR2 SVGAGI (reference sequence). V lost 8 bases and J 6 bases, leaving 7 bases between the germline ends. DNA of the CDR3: TGTGCCAGCGGTAGGGATGAAAAACTGTTTTTT. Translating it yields CASGRDEKLFF.

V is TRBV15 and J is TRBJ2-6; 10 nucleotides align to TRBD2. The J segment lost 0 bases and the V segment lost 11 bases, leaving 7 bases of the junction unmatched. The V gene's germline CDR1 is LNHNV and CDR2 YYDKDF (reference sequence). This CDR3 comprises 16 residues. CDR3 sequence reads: CAAASGGHSGANVLTF. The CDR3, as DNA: TGTGCCGCCGCTAGCGGGGGACACTCTGGGGCCAACGTCCTGACTTTC.

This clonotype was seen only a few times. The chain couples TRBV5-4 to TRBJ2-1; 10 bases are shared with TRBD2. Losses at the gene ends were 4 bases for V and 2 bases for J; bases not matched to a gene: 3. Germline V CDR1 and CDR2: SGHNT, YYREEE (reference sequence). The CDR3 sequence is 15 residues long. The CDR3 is CASSSGGAAYNEQFF. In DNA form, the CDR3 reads TGTGCCAGCAGCAGCGGGGGGGCCGCCTACAATGAGCAGTTCTTC.

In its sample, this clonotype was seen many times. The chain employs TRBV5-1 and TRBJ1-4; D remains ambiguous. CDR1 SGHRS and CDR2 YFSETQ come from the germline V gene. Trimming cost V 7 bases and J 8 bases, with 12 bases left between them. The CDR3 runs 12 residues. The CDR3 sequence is CASGREGEKLFF. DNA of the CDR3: TGCGCCAGCGGTCGGGAAGGCGAAAAACTGTTTTTT.

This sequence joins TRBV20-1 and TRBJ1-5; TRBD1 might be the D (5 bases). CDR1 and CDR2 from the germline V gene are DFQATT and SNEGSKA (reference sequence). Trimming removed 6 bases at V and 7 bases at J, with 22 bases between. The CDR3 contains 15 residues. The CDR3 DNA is TGCAGTGCGGGATCCGGGACCCCCGGGGGGCAGCCCCAGCATTTT. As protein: CSAGSGTPGGQPQHF.

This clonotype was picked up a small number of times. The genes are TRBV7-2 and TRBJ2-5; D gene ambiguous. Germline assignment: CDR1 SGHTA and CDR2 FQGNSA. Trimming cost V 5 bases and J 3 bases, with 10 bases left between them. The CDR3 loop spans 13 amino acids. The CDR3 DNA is TGTGCCAGCAGCCGGACGGAAGAAGAGACCCAGTACTTC. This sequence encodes CASSRTEEETQYF.

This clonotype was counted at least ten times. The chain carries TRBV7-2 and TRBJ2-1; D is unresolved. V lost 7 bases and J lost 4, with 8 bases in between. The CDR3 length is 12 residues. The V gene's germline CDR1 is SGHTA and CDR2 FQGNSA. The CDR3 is CASTPEYNEQFF. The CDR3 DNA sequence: TGTGCCAGCACCCCCGAGTACAATGAGCAGTTCTTC.

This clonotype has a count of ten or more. DNA for the CDR3: TGTGCCAGCAGCTGGGCGCCAGCTAAGAACACTGAAGCTTTCTTT. The encoded protein is CASSWAPAKNTEAFF. This chain joins TRBV7-6 and TRBJ1-1, with D unclear. Trimming took 4 bases from V and 1 from J, leaving 13 bases between them. The CDR3 spans 15 residues. Germline loops: CDR1 SGHVS, CDR2 FNYEAQ.